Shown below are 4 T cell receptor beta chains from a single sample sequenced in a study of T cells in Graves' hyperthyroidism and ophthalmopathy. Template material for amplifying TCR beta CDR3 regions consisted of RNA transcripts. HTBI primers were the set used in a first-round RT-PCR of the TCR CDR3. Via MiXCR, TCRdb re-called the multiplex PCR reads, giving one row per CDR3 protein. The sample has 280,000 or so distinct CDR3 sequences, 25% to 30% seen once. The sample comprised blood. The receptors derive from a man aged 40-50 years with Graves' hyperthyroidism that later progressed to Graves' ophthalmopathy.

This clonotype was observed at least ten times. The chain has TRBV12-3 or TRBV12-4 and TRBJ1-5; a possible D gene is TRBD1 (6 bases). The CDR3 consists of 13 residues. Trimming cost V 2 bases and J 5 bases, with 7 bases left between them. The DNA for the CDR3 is TGTGCCAGCAGTTTAAACAGGGATCAGCCCCAGCATTTT. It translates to CASSLNRDQPQHF.

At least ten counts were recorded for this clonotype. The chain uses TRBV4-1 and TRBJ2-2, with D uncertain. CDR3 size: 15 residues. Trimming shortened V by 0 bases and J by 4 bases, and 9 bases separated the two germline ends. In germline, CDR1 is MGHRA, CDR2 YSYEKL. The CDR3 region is CASSQDQQITGELFF. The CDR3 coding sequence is TGCGCCAGCAGCCAAGATCAACAGATCACCGGGGAGCTGTTTTTT.

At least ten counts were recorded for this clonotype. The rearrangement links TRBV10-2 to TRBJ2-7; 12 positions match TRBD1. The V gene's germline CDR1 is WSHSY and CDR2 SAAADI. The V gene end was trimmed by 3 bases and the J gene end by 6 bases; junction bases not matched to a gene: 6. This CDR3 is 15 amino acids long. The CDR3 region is CASSEPGQGAGEQYF. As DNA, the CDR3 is TGCGCCAGCAGTGAACCGGGACAGGGGGCTGGCGAGCAGTACTTC.

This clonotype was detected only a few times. CDR3 residues: CASSYRTGERETQYF. CDR3 bases: TGTGCCAGCTCATACCGGACAGGGGAGAGGGAGACCCAGTACTTC. The V call is TRBV18, the J call TRBJ2-5; 9 bases are a match to TRBD1. Per the germline V gene, CDR1 is KGHSH and CDR2 is LQKENI. The CDR3 length is 15 residues. Germline trimming cut 5 bases from V and 5 bases from J; bases unmatched to any gene: 9.